The 15 T cell receptor beta chains listed next were all sequenced from one sample in a study of CD8 T cells in Susac syndrome. RNA was extracted with the RNeasy kit, and a quantity of roughly 0.5 to 1 ug was reverse transcribed using random hexamers. From the immunoSEQ multiplex PCR reads, TCRdb called clonotypes with MiXCR, one entry per CDR3 protein. The sample carries approximately 180,000 distinct CDR3 sequences, about 94% recorded once. The specimen was CD4+ T cells from PBMCs. All receptors derive from a human donor with multiple sclerosis.

The chain links TRBV5-1 to TRBJ2-5; the D is unclear. Germline-derived CDR1 and CDR2 are SGHRS and YFSETQ. The CDR3 covers 14 residues. V gave up 1 base and J gave up 1 base, with 8 bases separating them. The CDR3: CASSLQPTQETQYF. CDR3 bases: TGCGCCAGCAGCTTGCAACCTACCCAAGAGACCCAGTACTTC.

The table lists this clonotype with a count of one. The rearrangement links TRBV6-2 or TRBV6-3 to TRBJ1-1; D is undetermined. V lost 6 bases, J lost 0 bases, and 5 bases lay in between. CDR3 length: 12 amino acids. Germline V lookup: CDR1 MNHEY, CDR2 SVGEGT. Here the CDR3 reads CASRALNTEAFF. Written as DNA, the CDR3 is TGTGCCAGCAGGGCATTGAACACTGAAGCTTTCTTT.

The CDR3: CAISDLQGTGYTF. The CDR3 DNA sequence: TGTGCCATCAGTGACTTACAGGGCACCGGCTACACCTTC. The chain joins TRBV10-3 to TRBJ1-2; D may be TRBD1 (6 bases). The germline V gene has CDR1 ENHRY and CDR2 SYGVKD. The V and J ends lost 3 bases and 8 bases respectively, with 13 bases between them. The CDR3 length is 13 residues.

This sequence joins TRBV5-5 and TRBJ2-3; 9 bases line up with TRBD1. After removal of 4 bases from V and 2 bases from J, the junction contained 5 bases not matched to a gene. Per the germline V gene, CDR1 is SGHKS and CDR2 is YYEKEE (reference sequence). The CDR3 length is 15 residues. CDR3 loop: CASSLRDRATDTQYF. Here the CDR3 DNA reads TGTGCCAGCAGCCTCCGGGACAGGGCCACAGATACGCAGTATTTT.

This sequence joins TRBV30 and TRBJ2-7; D is possibly TRBD1 or TRBD2 (5 bases each). This CDR3 spans 14 amino acids. The V gene lost 3 bases and the J gene lost 5 bases, with 17 bases spanning the gap. CDR1 is GTSNPN, CDR2 SVGIG, per germline (reference sequence). The CDR3 coding sequence is TGTGCCTGGAGCACCCGAGGGGTATACCACGAGCAGTACTTC. Translating gives CAWSTRGVYHEQYF.

The chain is built from TRBV5-6 and TRBJ2-2, with 7 bases aligning to TRBD1. The length of the CDR3 is 17 residues. Germline V gives CDR1 SGHDT, CDR2 YYEEEE. V shed 4 bases, J shed 11 bases, and the junction held 20 bases outside the gene matches. The CDR3 DNA reads TGTGCCAGCAGCCGGACAGGATACTTGTTTAATGTTGGTGAGCTGTTTTTT. It translates to CASSRTGYLFNVGELFF.

The chain is built from TRBV9 and TRBJ2-1, with 13 positions matching TRBD2. The germline V gene encodes CDR1 SGDLS and CDR2 YYNGEE. The CDR3 contains 22 residues. Trimming at V came to 0 bases and at J to 4 bases, leaving 19 bases not matched to a gene. This CDR3 is CASSVGGRWGLAGKVGYNEQFF. DNA of the CDR3: TGTGCCAGCAGCGTAGGCGGGCGGTGGGGACTAGCGGGAAAGGTAGGGTACAATGAGCAGTTCTTC.

In this sample, this clonotype turned up once. This chain uses TRBV7-8 with TRBJ2-3; TRBD1 matches at 7 bases. Germline CDR1 is SGHVS and CDR2 is FQNEAQ. V shed 4 bases and J 3 bases; nucleotides not matched to a gene: 16. The CDR3 has 18 amino acids. CDR3 in DNA: TGTGCCAGCAGCTCAACACATCCGGGACAGCCCTTTACAGATACGCAGTATTTT. This codes for CASSSTHPGQPFTDTQYF.

This sequence joins TRBV5-1 and TRBJ1-2, with D perhaps TRBD1 (6 bases). Trimming took off 2 bases at V and 2 bases at J, with 13 bases between the two ends. CDR3 length: 15 amino acids. The germline CDR1 and CDR2 sequences are SGHRS and YFSETQ. CDR3: CASSLMLGANYGYTF. The CDR3, as DNA: TGCGCCAGCAGCTTAATGCTGGGGGCCAACTATGGCTACACCTTC. Full variable domain (remainder filled in from reference TRBV5-1 and TRBJ1-2): KAGVTQTPRYLIKTRGQQVTLSCSPISGHRSVSWYQQTPGQGLQFLFEYFSETQRNKGNFPGRFSGRQFSNSRSEMNVSTLELGDSALYLCASSLMLGANYGYTFGSGTRLTVV.

V and J are TRBV7-2 and TRBJ1-2; D remains unclear. V was cut by 1 base and J by 4 bases, with 13 bases left in between. Germline CDR1 reads SGHTA; CDR2 reads FQGNSA. The CDR3 runs 15 residues. The DNA for the CDR3 is TGTGCCAGCAGCTTAGTCCCGGGAGAGACCTATGGCTACACCTTC. Protein: CASSLVPGETYGYTF.

The rearrangement joins TRBV7-2 to TRBJ2-5; 7 bases agree with TRBD2. Germline CDR1 reads SGHTA; CDR2 reads FQGNSA. With V trimmed by 3 bases and J by 4 bases, 8 bases remained unmatched. This CDR3 is built from 15 residues. The CDR3 loop reads CASSFPRGGGETQYF. Here the CDR3 DNA reads TGTGCCAGCAGCTTTCCCCGCGGGGGAGGAGAGACCCAGTACTTC.

The J gene is TRBJ2-6, the V gene TRBV6-2 or TRBV6-3; no definite D call. The CDR3 length is 14 residues. The V end was cut by 5 bases, the J end by 0 bases, with 5 bases between. Germline V CDR1 and CDR2: MNHEY, SVGEGT. The DNA of the CDR3 is TGTGCCAGCAGTGCACACTCTGGGGCCAACGTCCTGACTTTC. It translates to CASSAHSGANVLTF.

This rearrangement joins TRBV24-1 to TRBJ2-7; perhaps D is TRBD1 or TRBD2 (5 bases each). Germline loops: CDR1 KGHDR, CDR2 SFDVKD. V lost 4 bases and J lost 0, with 9 bases in between. This CDR3 is built from 14 residues. In nucleotides, the CDR3 is TGTGCCACCAGTGACCCAGGGAGCTCCTACGAGCAGTACTTC. Its translation: CATSDPGSSYEQYF.

The rearrangement uses TRBV7-9 and TRBJ2-3; perhaps TRBD2 as D (7 bases). V gave up 2 bases and J gave up 1 base, with 10 bases separating them. This CDR3 region has 15 residues. Germline CDR1 reads SEHNR; CDR2 reads FQNEAQ (reference sequence). The CDR3 bases are TGTGCCAGCAGCTTAAGGGGGGGCCGCACAGATACGCAGTATTTT. This encodes CASSLRGGRTDTQYF.

The chain employs TRBV7-2 and TRBJ2-7, with 7 bases lining up with TRBD1. The V and J ends lost 4 bases and 0 bases, in that order; junction bases with no gene match: 6. Germline CDR1 SGHTA, CDR2 FQGNSA. The CDR3 covers 15 residues. CDR3 protein: CASSYDRDPSYEQYF. The DNA for the CDR3 is TGTGCCAGCAGCTATGACAGGGACCCCTCCTACGAGCAGTACTTC.